A selection of T cell receptor beta chains follows, all from one sample in a study of cytomegalovirus exposure and HLA in healthy donors. Some clones are missing from TCRdb's copy, which holds only in-frame ones; the method was immunoSEQ multiplex PCR. The data contain approximately 150,000 clones, around 80% of them seen just once; the ten biggest clones take up roughly 2%. Input material: PBMCs. The receptors here all came from a middle-aged man in good health and CMV-seronegative. CDR3s include the opening cysteine and the closing phenylalanine or tryptophan. Each record gives: D gene, J gene, clone size, V gene, CDR3 protein, CDR3 DNA. The D gene is left open where the match is weak. Rows may omit the clone size; those that give it use once, few, many or a size class.

d_call: TRBD2; j_call: TRBJ2-2; clone_size: -; v_call: TRBV9; cdr3_aa: CASSFTTSAITGELFF; cdr3_nt: TGTGCCAGCAGCTTTACGACTAGCGCGATTACCGGGGAGCTGTTTTTT
d_call: TRBD2; j_call: TRBJ2-1; clone_size: -; v_call: TRBV11-1; cdr3_aa: CASSSSGRASRYNEQFF; cdr3_nt: TGTGCCAGCAGCTCTAGCGGGAGGGCCTCTAGGTACAATGAGCAGTTCTTC
d_call: -; j_call: TRBJ1-1; clone_size: -; v_call: TRBV6-5; cdr3_aa: CASTDTLRGNTEAFF; cdr3_nt: TGTGCCAGCACTGACACTCTGCGGGGCAACACTGAAGCTTTCTTT
d_call: -; j_call: TRBJ2-7; clone_size: few; v_call: TRBV28; cdr3_aa: CASSIDWSREQYF; cdr3_nt: TGTGCCAGCAGCATCGATTGGTCGCGCGAGCAGTACTTC
d_call: TRBD2; j_call: TRBJ2-5; clone_size: -; v_call: TRBV28; cdr3_aa: CASGPIAGPRGTQYF; cdr3_nt: TGTGCCAGCGGACCTATAGCGGGACCCAGGGGGACCCAGTACTTC
d_call: -; j_call: TRBJ1-3; clone_size: few; v_call: TRBV11-2; cdr3_aa: CASSLVGLAGNTIYF; cdr3_nt: TGTGCCAGCAGCTTAGTAGGGCTAGCGGGAAACACCATATATTTT
d_call: TRBD1; j_call: TRBJ2-7; clone_size: -; v_call: TRBV4-2; cdr3_aa: CASSRDRVGSYEQYF; cdr3_nt: TGTGCCAGCAGCAGAGACAGGGTGGGATCCTACGAGCAGTACTTC
d_call: -; j_call: TRBJ1-3; clone_size: -; v_call: TRBV6-6; cdr3_aa: CASRSREAGNTIYF; cdr3_nt: TGTGCCAGCAGGTCACGCGAAGCTGGAAACACCATATATTTT
d_call: -; j_call: TRBJ2-2; clone_size: few; v_call: TRBV5-1; cdr3_aa: CASSLIEDTGELFF; cdr3_nt: TGCGCCAGCAGCTTGATTGAGGACACCGGGGAGCTGTTTTTT
d_call: -; j_call: TRBJ2-7; clone_size: -; v_call: TRBV20-1; cdr3_aa: CSGGDSYEQYF; cdr3_nt: TGCAGTGGGGGGGACTCCTACGAGCAGTACTTC
d_call: -; j_call: TRBJ2-5; clone_size: -; v_call: TRBV29-1; cdr3_aa: CSVARLVGETQYF; cdr3_nt: TGCAGCGTAGCCCGGTTGGTTGGAGAGACCCAGTACTTC
d_call: TRBD1; j_call: TRBJ1-2; clone_size: -; v_call: TRBV19; cdr3_aa: CASSRQGLYGYTF; cdr3_nt: TGTGCCAGTAGCAGACAGGGGCTATATGGCTACACCTTC
d_call: -; j_call: TRBJ1-3; clone_size: -; v_call: TRBV7-2; cdr3_aa: CASSLGGSGGNTIYF; cdr3_nt: TGTGCCAGCAGCTTAGGCGGGTCTGGGGGAAACACCATATATTTT
d_call: TRBD2; j_call: TRBJ2-7; clone_size: few; v_call: TRBV28; cdr3_aa: CASRSGTAYEQYF; cdr3_nt: TGTGCCAGCCGTAGCGGGACGGCCTACGAGCAGTACTTC
d_call: TRBD1; j_call: TRBJ2-2; clone_size: once; v_call: TRBV15; cdr3_aa: CATSSRDRVYGELFF; cdr3_nt: TGTGCCACCAGCAGCCGGGACAGGGTGTACGGGGAGCTGTTTTTT
d_call: TRBD1; j_call: TRBJ2-1; clone_size: -; v_call: TRBV5-1; cdr3_aa: CASTQDRVVLDEQFF; cdr3_nt: TGCGCCAGCACCCAAGACAGGGTGGTTTTGGATGAGCAGTTCTTC
d_call: TRBD2; j_call: TRBJ2-3; clone_size: once; v_call: TRBV2; cdr3_aa: CASKGLAGFSDTQYF; cdr3_nt: TGTGCCAGCAAAGGACTAGCGGGATTTTCGGATACGCAGTATTTT
d_call: TRBD2; j_call: TRBJ2-1; clone_size: few; v_call: TRBV15; cdr3_aa: CATSRVGGAYNEQFF; cdr3_nt: TGTGCCACCAGCAGAGTCGGGGGGGCGTACAATGAGCAGTTCTTC
d_call: TRBD1; j_call: TRBJ1-4; clone_size: -; v_call: TRBV19; cdr3_aa: CASTMTGYEKLFF; cdr3_nt: TGTGCCAGTACCATGACAGGGTACGAAAAACTGTTTTTT
d_call: -; j_call: TRBJ2-2; clone_size: -; v_call: TRBV5-1; cdr3_aa: CASSQIAPSTGELFF; cdr3_nt: TGCGCCAGCAGCCAAATAGCCCCGAGCACCGGGGAGCTGTTTTTT
d_call: TRBD1; j_call: TRBJ1-2; clone_size: -; v_call: TRBV14; cdr3_aa: CASSQPGQGAKGYTF; cdr3_nt: TGTGCCAGCAGCCAACCGGGACAGGGGGCAAAGGGCTACACCTTC
d_call: TRBD2; j_call: TRBJ2-7; clone_size: -; v_call: TRBV6-1; cdr3_aa: CASSEGLAGTYEQYF; cdr3_nt: TGTGCCAGCAGTGAAGGATTAGCGGGGACCTACGAGCAGTACTTC
d_call: -; j_call: TRBJ1-4; clone_size: -; v_call: TRBV10-3; cdr3_aa: CAITQGANEKLFF; cdr3_nt: TGTGCCATCACGCAGGGTGCTAATGAAAAACTGTTTTTT
d_call: -; j_call: TRBJ1-4; clone_size: -; v_call: TRBV6-1; cdr3_aa: CASSEDHTGFTNEKLFF; cdr3_nt: TGTGCCAGCAGTGAAGACCATACAGGGTTCACGAATGAAAAACTGTTTTTT
d_call: -; j_call: TRBJ1-2; clone_size: -; v_call: TRBV6-1; cdr3_aa: CASRSEEQAYGYTF; cdr3_nt: TGTGCCAGCCGATCAGAGGAACAGGCCTATGGCTACACCTTC
d_call: TRBD1; j_call: TRBJ2-4; clone_size: -; v_call: TRBV6-6; cdr3_aa: CASTPTRQGRNIQYF; cdr3_nt: TGTGCCAGCACGCCAACCAGACAGGGTAGAAACATTCAGTACTTC
d_call: -; j_call: TRBJ2-7; clone_size: -; v_call: TRBV7-9; cdr3_aa: CSSSLDSYEQYF; cdr3_nt: TGTTCCAGCAGCCTCGACAGCTACGAGCAGTACTTC
d_call: TRBD2; j_call: TRBJ2-7; clone_size: -; v_call: TRBV19; cdr3_aa: CASSPMGTSGRSYEQYF; cdr3_nt: TGTGCCAGTAGCCCCATGGGGACTAGCGGGAGGTCCTACGAGCAGTACTTC
d_call: TRBD1; j_call: TRBJ1-5; clone_size: -; v_call: TRBV19; cdr3_aa: CASSLQGHSNQPQHF; cdr3_nt: TGTGCCAGTAGTTTACAGGGGCATAGCAATCAGCCCCAGCATTTT
d_call: TRBD2; j_call: TRBJ2-7; clone_size: -; v_call: TRBV6-5; cdr3_aa: CASSYSGLAGYEQYF; cdr3_nt: TGTGCCAGCAGTTACTCAGGGCTAGCGGGCTACGAGCAGTACTTC
d_call: -; j_call: TRBJ2-5; clone_size: -; v_call: TRBV15; cdr3_aa: CATTRSTKETQYF; cdr3_nt: TGTGCCACCACCCGCAGCACTAAAGAGACCCAGTACTTC
d_call: -; j_call: TRBJ1-2; clone_size: few; v_call: TRBV4-3; cdr3_aa: CASSQDRENGYTF; cdr3_nt: TGCGCCAGCAGCCAAGACAGGGAAAATGGCTACACCTTC